The 7 T cell receptor beta chains below were found in one sample sequenced in a study of vaccination and CD4 T cells after COVID-19. Noted treatment: approximately 11-day PBMC culture with coronavirus spike peptide pools or control peptides (ViraFEST assay). Cultured CD4+ T-cell DNA underwent Oncomine TCR Beta short-read sequencing. TCRdb independently ran MiXCR on the PCR reads; one entry per CDR3 protein. The data show roughly 18,000 distinct CDR3 sequences, around half seen once. The antigens of these receptors remain unknown. The sample was CD4+ T cells from blood, cultured in vitro, taken before SARS-CoV-2 vaccination. The receptors derive from a human donor who had recovered from COVID-19.

This clonotype was counted a few times. The V gene is TRBV6-2 or TRBV6-3, the J gene TRBJ2-6, with D unclear. Between the trimmed V and J ends, which lost 2 bases and 0 bases, there was a span of 2 bases. The CDR3 is 14 residues long. Germline V lookup: CDR1 MNHEY, CDR2 SVGEGT. CDR3 bases: TGTGCCAGCAGTTACAACTCTGGGGCCAACGTCCTGACTTTC. Translating gives CASSYNSGANVLTF.

This clonotype was counted between two and nine times. V and J are TRBV27 and TRBJ2-3; 10 bases agree with TRBD1. Looked up from germline, CDR1 is MNHEY and CDR2 is SMNVEV (reference sequence). V shed 7 bases and J 3 bases; nucleotides not matched to a gene: 7. CDR3 length equals 15 residues. For the CDR3, the DNA is TGTGCCAGCACCAAGTGGGGACAGGGGACAGATACGCAGTATTTT. Its translation is CASTKWGQGTDTQYF.

This clonotype was observed a few times. J is TRBJ1-1 and V is TRBV20-1; no clear D gene. The V end was cut by 5 bases, the J end by 2 bases, with 6 bases between. This CDR3 spans 11 amino acids. Per the germline V gene, CDR1 is DFQATT and CDR2 is SNEGSKA (reference sequence). Here the CDR3 DNA reads TGCAGTGCTCTGGGTAACACTGAAGCTTTCTTT. Translation: CSALGNTEAFF.

This chain connects TRBV6-1 to TRBJ2-2; no clear D gene. This CDR3 is 14 amino acids long. Trimming removed 6 bases at V and 1 base at J, with 9 bases between. Germline V gene data show CDR1 as MNHNS and CDR2 as SASEGT. CDR3 DNA sequence: TGTGCCAGCAGGCGAACATGGAACACCGGGGAGCTGTTTTTT. Amino acid sequence: CASRRTWNTGELFF.

This sequence joins TRBV7-6 and TRBJ2-2; TRBD2 agrees at 7 bases. Germline values: CDR1 SGHVS, CDR2 FNYEAQ. CDR3 length: 14 residues. Losses at the gene ends were 7 bases for V and 4 bases for J; bases not matched to a gene: 6. Here the CDR3 reads CASTGRGFTGELFF. The CDR3 coding sequence is TGTGCCAGCACAGGGAGGGGCTTCACCGGGGAGCTGTTTTTT.

The J gene is TRBJ2-5, the V gene TRBV7-7; D is perhaps TRBD1 (5 bases). There are 14 residues in the CDR3. The germline V gene encodes CDR1 SSHAT and CDR2 FNYEAQ (reference sequence). Trimming stripped 2 bases from V and 2 bases from J, with 9 bases between. CDR3 residues: CASSLMQGQETQYF. The CDR3 DNA follows: TGTGCCAGCAGCTTAATGCAGGGTCAAGAGACCCAGTACTTC.

This rearrangement joins TRBV20-1 to TRBJ2-7; 10 bases are shared with TRBD1. This CDR3 spans 15 amino acids. The germline CDR1 and CDR2 sequences are DFQATT and SNEGSKA (reference sequence). Trimming took 0 bases from V and 4 from J; bases not matched to a gene: 6. Here the CDR3 reads CSARDSDRGLYEQYF. The DNA of the CDR3 is TGCAGTGCTAGAGATTCCGACAGGGGGCTTTACGAGCAGTACTTC.